This T cell receptor beta chain was captured by sequencing in a study of shared clonotypes between healthy human individuals. V was shortened by 7 bases and J by 11 bases, with 27 bases between the two germline ends. The CDR3 has 15 amino acids. Germline V lookup: CDR1 SGHDT, CDR2 YYEEEE. Naive CD8 cells were CD45RO-negative, positively selected for CCR7, excluding terminally differentiated effector memory CD45RA+ cells. Sequenced by immunoSEQ multiplex PCR; TCRdb stores in-frame clones only, minus some. The data hold approximately 1.9 million clones, with roughly 95% observed a single time. The chain has TRBV5-6 and TRBJ1-1; tentatively, D is TRBD1 (6 bases). The TCR comes from a man between 18 and 29 years old in good health. Some clones in this sample may be carry-over from other donors' samples. Sequencing was carried out using naive CD8+ T cells from PBMCs. CDR3 nucleotides: TGTGCCAGCGGCTACAGGGTCGGGGGGAACTTTCCGGCTTTCTTT. Protein sequence: CASGYRVGGNFPAFF.